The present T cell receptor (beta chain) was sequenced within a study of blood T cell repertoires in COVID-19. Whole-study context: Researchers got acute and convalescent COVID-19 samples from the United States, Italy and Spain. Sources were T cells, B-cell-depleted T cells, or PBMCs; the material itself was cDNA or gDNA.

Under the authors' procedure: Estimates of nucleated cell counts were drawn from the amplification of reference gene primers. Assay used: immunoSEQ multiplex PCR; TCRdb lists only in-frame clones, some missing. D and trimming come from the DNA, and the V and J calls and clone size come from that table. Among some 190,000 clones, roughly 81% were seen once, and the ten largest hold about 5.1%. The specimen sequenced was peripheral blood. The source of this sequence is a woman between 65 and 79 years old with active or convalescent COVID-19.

DNA of the CDR3: TGCGCCAGCAGCTATGAGGGACAGGGGGTCGGGGAGCAGTTCTTC. This translates into CASSYEGQGVGEQFF. V gene TRBV5-1 combines with J gene TRBJ2-1; 11 bases match TRBD1. This CDR3 comprises 15 residues. The J segment lost 10 bases and the V segment lost 3 bases, leaving 9 bases of the junction unmatched. The germline gives CDR1 SGHRS, CDR2 YFSETQ.